These 29 T cell receptor beta chains were all obtained from the same sample, sequenced in a study of T cell repertoires in cytomegalovirus infection. Each CDR3 protein is one row after TCRdb ran MiXCR on the reads. The sample yields some 680,000 distinct CDR3 sequences, 35% seen once. The sequenced sample was PBMCs. These receptors were obtained from a human donor in good health (CMV status not recorded). Some clones in this sample may be carry-over from other donors' samples.

This clonotype has just a few counts. The V gene is TRBV7-2, the J gene TRBJ2-7; D is possibly TRBD1 (6 bases). Trimming pared 1 base from V and 3 bases from J, leaving 13 bases between. Germline V gives CDR1 SGHTA, CDR2 FQGNSA. This CDR3 has 15 residues. CDR3: CASSLGMGAGYEQYF. The CDR3 DNA reads as TGTGCCAGCAGCTTAGGGATGGGGGCAGGCTACGAGCAGTACTTC.

This clonotype came up a few times. The V and J genes are TRBV12-3 or TRBV12-4 and TRBJ2-2; 8 bases agree with TRBD1. This CDR3 has 14 amino acids. J lost 5 bases, V lost 6 bases, and 5 bases had no gene match. CDR3 residues: CASRHDRGTGELFF. The CDR3 region has the DNA TGTGCCAGCAGGCACGACAGGGGAACCGGGGAGCTGTTTTTT.

This clonotype has a handful of counts. The chain links TRBV12-3 or TRBV12-4 to TRBJ2-1; D unclear. V lost 5 bases to trimming and J lost 0 bases, with 14 bases between them. The CDR3 sequence is 16 residues long. Here the CDR3 DNA reads TGTGCCAGCAGTCAACCTCGGTTGGGCTCCTACAATGAGCAGTTCTTC. Protein product: CASSQPRLGSYNEQFF.

This clonotype was found many times. V is TRBV7-8 and J is TRBJ1-1, with TRBD1 as a possible D gene (5 bases). Germline V gives CDR1 SGHVS, CDR2 FQNEAQ. Trimming pared 5 bases from V and 1 base from J, leaving 14 bases between. The CDR3 extends over 15 amino acids. The CDR3 bases are TGTGCCAGCAGCCGTGGGACTCCAAGGAACACTGAAGCTTTCTTT. It encodes CASSRGTPRNTEAFF.

This clonotype was recorded a few times. The CDR3 DNA sequence: TGTGCCAGCAGTTTCGTACAGCTCCGGGACAGGGGCATTCAGTACTTC. Protein sequence: CASSFVQLRDRGIQYF. This rearrangement joins TRBV28 to TRBJ2-4; 10 bases map to TRBD1. The CDR3 is 16 residues long. CDR1 MDHEN and CDR2 SYDVKM come from the germline V gene. Trimming cost V 3 bases and J 9 bases; bases outside gene matches: 11.

This sequence joins TRBV7-9 and TRBJ2-1; D ambiguous. Germline CDR1 and CDR2: SEHNR and FQNEAQ (reference sequence). This CDR3 contains 12 residues. Trimming took 2 bases from V and 13 from J, leaving 12 bases between them. CDR3 region: CASSLTRADQFF. DNA for the CDR3: TGTGCCAGCAGCTTAACTCGGGCAGACCAGTTCTTC.

The table lists this clonotype with a few counts. This chain's CDR3 is CASSLGLTGNGYTF. CDR3 nucleotides: TGCGCCAGCAGCTTGGGGCTGACAGGGAATGGCTACACCTTC. J is TRBJ1-2 and V is TRBV5-1; 7 bases align to TRBD1. J was trimmed by 6 bases and V by 0 bases; bases with no gene match: 5. The CDR3 runs to 14 residues. Germline CDR1 is SGHRS and CDR2 is YFSETQ.

By its share, this clonotype is medium-sized (0.01 to 0.1%). The chain recombines TRBV7-2 with TRBJ2-1; TRBD1 is a possible D gene (5 bases). The CDR3 has 15 residues. V lost 0 bases to trimming and J lost 4 bases, with 10 bases between them. The germline gives CDR1 SGHTA, CDR2 FQGNSA. The CDR3 region is CASSLAPGNYNEQFF. DNA for the CDR3: TGTGCCAGCAGCTTAGCCCCAGGGAATTACAATGAGCAGTTCTTC.

The CDR3 protein is CASSLARVAGVLEQFF. CDR3 nucleotides: TGTGCCAGCAGCTTAGCCCGGGTAGCGGGGGTTCTGGAGCAGTTCTTC. The J gene is TRBJ2-1, the V gene TRBV11-1; 9 bases are shared with TRBD2. V dropped 0 bases and J dropped 10; count of bases not matched to a gene: 10. The CDR3 covers 16 residues. Germline V CDR1 and CDR2: SGHAT, FQDESV (reference sequence).

This clonotype appeared a few times. The chain employs TRBV19 and TRBJ2-7; D may be TRBD1 (5 bases). CDR1 and CDR2 (germline): LNHDA, SQIVND (reference sequence). The CDR3 loop spans 13 amino acids. With 1 base removed from V and 7 bases from J, the gap between germline ends came to 11 bases. This CDR3 is CASSIAQSGEQYF. CDR3 in DNA: TGTGCCAGTAGTATAGCACAGTCAGGGGAGCAGTACTTC.

The chain links TRBV12-3 or TRBV12-4 to TRBJ2-7; 8 bases agree with TRBD1. V lost 4 bases and J lost 1; bases outside the gene matches: 6. The CDR3 loop spans 15 amino acids. CDR3 protein: CASSSPGGMSYEQYF. The CDR3 coding sequence is TGTGCCAGCAGTTCCCCAGGGGGCATGTCCTACGAGCAGTACTTC.

The count of this clonotype is one. Since a much larger clone is just one base distant, this may be a read error. The chain is built from TRBV7-9 and TRBJ2-3; 8 bases fit TRBD1. The germline gives CDR1 SEHNR, CDR2 FQNEAQ (reference sequence). V dropped 5 bases and J dropped 11; count of bases not matched to a gene: 6. The CDR3 runs to 12 residues. CDR3 in amino acids: CASSDRGHKQYF. The CDR3 bases are TGTGCCAGCAGCGACAGGGGACATAAGCAGTATTTT.

This clonotype was observed a handful of times. The rearrangement links TRBV28 to TRBJ2-7; TRBD2 aligns across 10 bases. V lost 7 bases to trimming and J lost 2 bases; unmatched junction nucleotides: 8. Germline V gene data show CDR1 as MDHEN and CDR2 as SYDVKM. The CDR3 has 15 amino acids. CDR3 nucleotides: TGTGCCAGCATACCCCTAGCGGGAGCCCCCTACGAGCAGTACTTC. Its translation: CASIPLAGAPYEQYF. Full variable domain (remainder filled in from reference TRBV28 and TRBJ2-7): DVKVTQSSRYLVKRTGEKVFLECVQDMDHENMFWYRQDPGLGLRLIYFSYDVKMKEKGDIPEGYSVSREKKERFSLILESASTNQTSMYLCASIPLAGAPYEQYFGPGTRLTVT.

The chain is built from TRBV4-1 and TRBJ1-5, with no clear D. The CDR3 sequence is 15 residues long. The germline gives CDR1 MGHRA, CDR2 YSYEKL. V lost 4 bases to trimming and J lost 0 bases, with 10 bases between them. The CDR3 nucleotides are TGCGCCAGCAGCCCCGGGGAGGGTAGCAATCAGCCCCAGCATTTT. This translates into CASSPGEGSNQPQHF.

This clonotype was picked up a small number of times. The J gene is TRBJ2-7, the V gene TRBV12-3 or TRBV12-4; possible D gene TRBD2, 7 bases. Between the trimmed V and J ends, which lost 8 bases and 0 bases, there was a span of 11 bases. CDR3 length: 13 amino acids. The CDR3 region has the DNA TGTGCCAGCGGGGGGGGGCACTCCTACGAGCAGTACTTC. As protein: CASGGGHSYEQYF.

This sequence joins TRBV4-1 and TRBJ2-1; possible D gene TRBD2, 6 bases. Trimming removed 4 bases from V and 7 bases from J, with 11 bases in between. CDR1 and CDR2 from the germline V gene are MGHRA and YSYEKL. CDR3 size: 13 residues. Written as DNA, the CDR3 is TGCGCCAGCAGCCGTACTAGCCTAAATGAGCAGTTCTTC. Protein sequence: CASSRTSLNEQFF.

The gene calls are TRBV7-3 and TRBJ2-3; 8 nucleotides line up with TRBD2. V shed 5 bases and J 3 bases; nucleotides not matched to a gene: 10. There are 16 residues in the CDR3. The V gene's germline CDR1 is SGHTA and CDR2 FQGTGA. The CDR3 region has the DNA TGTGCCAGCAGCCGCGGACTAGCTGGTTGGACAGATACGCAGTATTTT. Its protein is CASSRGLAGWTDTQYF. The full variable domain, completed using reference TRBV7-3 and TRBJ2-3, is GAGVSQTPSNKVTEKGKYVELRCDPISGHTALYWYRQSLGQGPEFLIYFQGTGAADDSGLPNDRFFAVRPEGSVSTLKIQRTERGDSAVYLCASSRGLAGWTDTQYFGPGTRLTVL.

The V gene is TRBV7-9, the J gene TRBJ2-6, with a tentative D call TRBD2 (5 bases). The CDR3 sequence is 16 residues long. V lost 4 bases and J 0 bases, leaving 10 bases between the germline ends. Germline loops: CDR1 SEHNR, CDR2 FQNEAQ (reference sequence). CDR3 sequence: CASSSGLNSGANVLTF. The CDR3 DNA reads TGTGCCAGCAGCTCCGGACTGAACTCTGGGGCCAACGTCCTGACTTTC.

The genes are TRBV29-1 and TRBJ2-7; D is possibly TRBD2 (5 bases). Germline CDR1 reads SQVTM; CDR2 reads ANQGSEA. V was cut by 2 bases and J by 3 bases, with 17 bases left in between. This CDR3 is built from 15 residues. The chain's CDR3 is CSVEPGGPAGYEQYF. CDR3 bases: TGCAGCGTTGAACCTGGTGGGCCGGCGGGCTACGAGCAGTACTTC.

The chain uses TRBV7-3 and TRBJ1-4, with 7 bases identical to TRBD1. With V trimmed by 0 bases and J by 2 bases, 12 bases remained unmatched. Germline loops: CDR1 SGHTA, CDR2 FQGTGA. This CDR3 region has 19 residues. The CDR3 DNA reads as TGTGCCAGCAGCTTAACGGGTTGGTACAGGGGATCTACTAATGAAAAACTGTTTTTT. It yields the protein CASSLTGWYRGSTNEKLFF.

The gene calls are TRBV6-1 and TRBJ2-5, with D possibly matching TRBD1 (6 bases). Germline V gene data show CDR1 as MNHNS and CDR2 as SASEGT. V lost 6 bases and J lost 5, with 28 bases in between. The CDR3 totals 18 residues. The CDR3 is CASSVNKVQGGREETQYF. The CDR3 DNA reads as TGTGCCAGCAGCGTCAATAAAGTACAGGGTGGGCGAGAGGAGACCCAGTACTTC.

The chain has TRBV6-1 and TRBJ2-7; 13 positions match TRBD2. Per the germline V gene, CDR1 is MNHNS and CDR2 is SASEGT. Trimming took 6 bases from V and 5 from J; bases not matched to a gene: 4. The CDR3 spans 14 residues. CDR3: CASSHGTSGDEQYF. CDR3 in DNA: TGTGCCAGCAGCCACGGGACTAGCGGGGACGAGCAGTACTTC.

This clonotype was counted many times. The chain is built from TRBV6-1 and TRBJ1-2; possible D gene TRBD1, 6 bases. CDR1 is MNHNS and CDR2 is SASEGT in the germline V gene. The CDR3 is 15 amino acids. The germline V and J ends were trimmed by 2 bases and 2 bases, with 12 bases remaining between them. The DNA for the CDR3 is TGTGCCAGCAGTGAAATACAGGGATCCAACTATGGCTACACCTTC. It encodes CASSEIQGSNYGYTF.

Regarding this clonotype: A much more abundant neighbour one base away suggests this may be a read error. V is TRBV7-2 and J is TRBJ2-1; perhaps TRBD1 as D (5 bases). The CDR3 covers 17 residues. Trimming took off 3 bases at V and 4 bases at J, with 19 bases between the two ends. Per the germline V gene, CDR1 is SGHTA and CDR2 is FQGNSA. CDR3 region: CASSFMLLGHRYNEQFF. CDR3 sequence (DNA): TGTGCCAGCAGCTTCATGCTTCTAGGACATCGGTACAATGAGCAGTTCTTC.

The chain is built from TRBV28 and TRBJ2-7, with D tentatively TRBD1 (5 bases). The V end lost 3 bases, the J end lost 1 base, and 16 bases lay between the germline ends. CDR3 length: 16 amino acids. Germline CDR1 and CDR2: MDHEN and SYDVKM. The CDR3 region has the DNA TGTGCCAGCAGTTTTACGGTACAGGAACCTTCCTACGAGCAGTACTTC. Protein product: CASSFTVQEPSYEQYF.

This clonotype was picked up one time. The chain recombines TRBV30 with TRBJ1-1; D not certain. The CDR3 sequence is 13 residues long. The germline V gene has CDR1 GTSNPN and CDR2 SVGIG (reference sequence). The V and J ends lost 4 bases and 0 bases respectively, with 9 bases between them. The CDR3 sequence: CAWKPFMNTEAFF. The CDR3 DNA reads as TGTGCCTGGAAGCCGTTTATGAACACTGAAGCTTTCTTT. Drawing the rest from reference TRBV30 and TRBJ1-1, the complete variable domain is SQTIHQWPATLVQPVGSPLSLECTVEGTSNPNLYWYRQAAGRGLQLLFYSVGIGQISSEVPQNLSASRPQDRQFILSSKKLLLSDSGFYLCAWKPFMNTEAFFGQGTRLTVV.

This clonotype appeared a few times. V usage is TRBV25-1 and J usage is TRBJ1-6; D perhaps matches TRBD1 (6 bases). Germline V gene lookup returns CDR1 MGHDK and CDR2 SYGVNS. V was trimmed by 3 bases and J by 6 bases, leaving 12 bases between them. The CDR3 is 15 amino acids. CDR3 DNA: TGTGCCAGCAGTGACGGGGGGCAACGTAATTCACCCCTCCACTTT. Translation gives CASSDGGQRNSPLHF.

The chain employs TRBV6-6 and TRBJ2-3; D uncertain. Between the trimmed V and J ends, which lost 5 bases and 2 bases, there was a span of 8 bases. CDR3 size: 13 residues. In germline, CDR1 is MNHNY, CDR2 SVGAGI (reference sequence). CDR3 residues: CASSARDTDTQYF. CDR3 in DNA: TGTGCCAGCAGTGCCAGAGACACAGATACGCAGTATTTT.

This clonotype came up a few times. The genes are TRBV12-3 or TRBV12-4 and TRBJ2-5; 10 positions match TRBD2. The CDR3 has 17 amino acids. The ends lost 1 base at V and 1 base at J; junction bases unmatched: 6. CDR3 in amino acids: CASSLVASGGSQETQYF. DNA for the CDR3: TGTGCCAGCAGTTTAGTTGCTAGCGGGGGATCCCAAGAGACCCAGTACTTC.